A selection of T cell receptor beta chains follows, all from one sample in a study of T cells in Graves' hyperthyroidism and ophthalmopathy. MiXCR, applied by TCRdb to the multiplex PCR reads, yields one record per CDR3 protein. The sample has about 700,000 distinct CDR3 sequences, over 40% seen once; the top ten hold approximately 6.8%. Sequencing input: peripheral blood or thyroid tissue (not recorded which). These receptors were collected from an adult man with Graves' disease, either hyperthyroidism or ophthalmopathy (not recorded which). The CDR3 runs from the conserved cysteine through the conserved F or W. Fields, in order: V gene, CDR3 length, D gene, J gene, clone size, CDR3 protein, CDR3 DNA. D genes are given only for firm matches. Part of the rows lack a size; the others show once, few, many or a class for expanded clones.

TRBV24-1	17	.	TRBJ1-5	many	CATSDLGKGVGNQPQHF	TGTGCCACCAGTGATTTAGGGAAGGGGGTCGGCAATCAGCCCCAGCATTTT
TRBV25-1	14	TRBD1	TRBJ2-7	.	CASSTRGTGDEQYF	TGTGCCAGCAGTACTCGGGGGACAGGGGACGAGCAGTACTTC
TRBV12-3/TRBV12-4	15	.	TRBJ2-5	few	CASSLSPGTRETQYF	TGTGCCAGCAGTTTATCTCCAGGGACGAGGGAGACCCAGTACTTC
TRBV2	15	.	TRBJ2-3	.	CASISMGAGTDTQYF	TGTGCCAGCATCTCTATGGGGGCGGGCACAGATACGCAGTATTTT
TRBV10-3	17	.	TRBJ2-5	once	CAISEQRAGSIQETQYF	TGTGCCATCAGTGAGCAGAGGGCAGGGAGTATCCAAGAGACCCAGTACTTC
TRBV19	15	.	TRBJ1-3	many	CASSGPNWTGNTIYF	TGTGCCAGTAGTGGACCGAATTGGACTGGAAACACCATATATTTT
TRBV6-6	16	TRBD2	TRBJ2-5	few	CASSFTTSGEQETQYF	TGTGCCAGCAGTTTTACGACTAGCGGGGAGCAAGAGACCCAGTACTTC
TRBV10-3	11	.	TRBJ1-1	many	CATRQVEEAFF	TGTGCCACGAGACAAGTCGAAGAGGCTTTCTTT
TRBV7-9	16	.	TRBJ2-7	few	CASSFSPAGTPYEQYF	TGTGCCAGCAGCTTTTCCCCCGCCGGGACACCCTACGAGCAGTACTTC
TRBV10-1	18	.	TRBJ2-7	.	CASSESRRGSVSSYEQYF	TGCGCCAGCAGTGAGTCGAGGAGGGGGTCGGTAAGCTCCTACGAGCAGTACTTC
TRBV29-1	14	.	TRBJ1-2	many	CSVEDQHINYGYTF	TGCAGCGTTGAAGACCAACACATCAACTATGGCTACACCTTC
TRBV19	14	.	TRBJ1-1	few	CASSKQIRNTEAFF	TGTGCCAGTAGCAAACAGATCCGGAACACTGAAGCTTTCTTT
TRBV11-1	15	TRBD1	TRBJ2-7	once	CTSSQGGTGGSEQYF	TGTACCAGCAGCCAAGGGGGGACAGGGGGAAGCGAGCAGTACTTC
TRBV10-3	17	.	TRBJ1-1	many	CAISESRTVGGNTEAFF	TGTGCCATCAGTGAGTCCCGGACAGTCGGGGGGAACACTGAAGCTTTCTTT